The rows below give T cell receptor beta chains drawn from one sample of a study of blood T cell repertoires in COVID-19. Data came from immunoSEQ multiplex PCR; TCRdb stores just in-frame clones and leaves some out. The sample holds fewer than 650,000 clones, around 90% seen once. Sequences were obtained from peripheral blood. Receptor source: a woman aged 45-59 years with COVID-19, enrolled during active disease. Each CDR3 is given with its conserved first and last residue. D genes are given only for firm matches. Rows may omit the clone size; those that give it use once, few, many or a size class.

d_call | clone_size | j_call | v_call | cdr3_aa | cdr3_nt
- | - | TRBJ1-5 | TRBV13 | CASSRGRGVYQPQHF | TGTGCCAGCAGCCGTGGGCGGGGGGTTTATCAGCCCCAGCATTTT
- | few | TRBJ2-7 | TRBV28 | CASSPGRSYEQYF | TGTGCCAGCAGTCCTGGCAGATCCTACGAGCAGTACTTC
- | - | TRBJ1-2 | TRBV15 | CATRRGGDYGYTF | TGTGCCACCCGAAGGGGGGGAGACTATGGCTACACCTTC
- | - | TRBJ1-1 | TRBV5-1 | CASSLDPGLNTEAFF | TGCGCCAGCAGCTTGGATCCAGGGTTGAACACTGAAGCTTTCTTT
TRBD1 | - | TRBJ2-7 | TRBV5-6 | CASSLERTGYSYEQYF | TGTGCCAGCAGCTTGGAAAGGACAGGGTATTCGTACGAGCAGTACTTC
- | - | TRBJ1-5 | TRBV28 | CASSSSDRYSNQPQHF | TGTGCCAGCAGTTCATCAGACAGATATAGCAATCAGCCCCAGCATTTT
TRBD1 | - | TRBJ2-7 | TRBV18 | CASSPGDRATYEQYF | TGTGCCAGCTCACCGGGGGACAGGGCCACCTACGAGCAGTACTTC
TRBD1 | - | TRBJ2-7 | TRBV7-8 | CASSSGQVSPYEQYF | TGTGCCAGCAGCTCAGGACAGGTTAGTCCCTACGAGCAGTACTTC
- | - | TRBJ2-2 | TRBV5-1 | CASSFEGTFTGELFF | TGCGCCAGCAGCTTCGAGGGGACTTTTACCGGGGAGCTGTTTTTT
- | - | TRBJ1-1 | TRBV30 | CMLGSGTMNTEAFF | TGCATGCTGGGCAGCGGGACCATGAACACTGAAGCTTTCTTT
- | - | TRBJ2-7 | TRBV30 | CAWSPPRVSYEQYF | TGTGCCTGGAGCCCCCCCAGGGTCTCCTACGAGCAGTACTTC
TRBD1 | once | TRBJ1-1 | TRBV28 | CASSSYSGTGGTEAFF | TGTGCCAGCAGTTCCTACTCCGGGACAGGGGGCACTGAAGCTTTCTTT
TRBD2 | - | TRBJ2-2 | TRBV2 | CASSATSGTVPAGLFF | TGTGCCAGCAGTGCGACTAGCGGGACCGTTCCGGCGGGGCTGTTTTTT
- | - | TRBJ1-4 | TRBV7-9 | CASSLRDSGGKLFF | TGTGCCAGCAGCTTAAGGGACTCAGGCGGAAAACTGTTTTTT
- | - | TRBJ1-2 | TRBV19 | CASSILASYTF | TGTGCCAGTAGTATTCTGGCCAGCTACACCTTC
- | - | TRBJ1-5 | TRBV21-1 | CASSKVLSGRRQPQHF | TGTGCCAGCAGCAAAGTTTTATCAGGGAGGAGGCAGCCCCAGCATTTT
- | - | TRBJ1-6 | TRBV7-9 | CASSLGGGSPLHF | TGTGCCAGCAGCTTAGGGGGGGGTTCACCCCTCCACTTT
- | once | TRBJ1-1 | TRBV11-1 | CASIQTVSGMNTEAFF | TGTGCCAGCATCCAAACAGTCTCCGGGATGAACACTGAAGCTTTCTTT
- | - | TRBJ1-3 | TRBV6-5 | CASTTGYLSGNTIYF | TGTGCCAGCACGACCGGGTATCTCTCTGGAAACACCATATATTTT
TRBD1 | - | TRBJ1-1 | TRBV18 | CASSHGQGLTEAFF | TGTGCCAGCTCACACGGACAGGGGCTCACTGAAGCTTTCTTT
TRBD2 | - | TRBJ2-3 | TRBV19 | CASSIPQRGRTDTQYF | TGTGCCAGTAGTATCCCCCAGCGGGGCCGCACAGATACGCAGTATTTT
- | - | TRBJ1-2 | TRBV12-3/TRBV12-4 | CASSLAAGYGYTF | TGTGCCAGCAGTTTAGCAGCAGGGTATGGCTACACCTTC
TRBD1 | - | TRBJ1-5 | TRBV12-5 | CASGLTRDRGGNQPQHF | TGTGCTAGTGGTTTGACCAGGGACAGGGGAGGGAATCAGCCCCAGCATTTT